The TCR beta chain under discussion was sequenced for a study of blood T cell repertoires in COVID-19. The overall study: Samples representing acute and convalescent COVID-19 were sourced from the United States, Italy and Spain.

Enrollees, 18 to 89 years old, lived in 25 or so US areas. Participants were placed into cohorts based on the clinical history they reported. Comments on this clone: Other DNA sequences of this sample code for an identical CDR3.

Assay used: immunoSEQ multiplex PCR; TCRdb lists only in-frame clones, some missing. The sample has about 140,000 clones; roughly 83% are singletons. Deletions cut 0 bases from V and 1 base from J, with 6 bases between. Germline-derived CDR1 and CDR2 are LGHNA and YSLEER. The CDR3 runs to 14 residues. This TCR was recovered from a man in his forties or fifties with acute COVID-19. This sequence joins TRBV4-3 and TRBJ1-1, with D uncertain. What was sequenced was PBMCs or T cells enriched from blood (not recorded which). The CDR3 protein is CASSQDFRNTEAFF. DNA of the CDR3: TGCGCCAGCAGCCAAGATTTCAGGAACACTGAAGCTTTCTTT.